A selection of T cell receptor beta chains follows, all from one sample in a study of OX40 agonist ivuxolimab in advanced cancers. Some clones are missing from TCRdb's copy, which holds only in-frame ones; the method was immunoSEQ multiplex PCR. The table shows 78,000 or so clones, with roughly 84% occurring only once. The sequences come from CD4+ or CD8+ T cells sorted from blood, collected in a trial of the OX40 agonist ivuxolimab. The receptors come from an adult with an advanced solid tumor such as melanoma, head and neck, liver or kidney cancer. Both conserved end residues are part of each CDR3. Fields, in order: CDR3 protein, CDR3 DNA, D gene, J gene, clone size, V gene. A D gene is named only where the DNA matches it firmly. Clone sizes are given selectively: once, few, many, or a class where the clone is expanded.

CASSAAWIQPQHF,TGTGCCAGCAGCGCAGCTTGGATTCAGCCCCAGCATTTT,NA,TRBJ1-5,NA,TRBV6-1
CASRTGTAYEQYF,TGTGCCAGCAGGACCGGGACAGCATACGAGCAGTACTTC,TRBD1,TRBJ2-7,NA,TRBV6-1
CATSRVSLEQFF,TGTGCCACCAGCAGAGTGAGTCTTGAGCAGTTCTTC,NA,TRBJ2-1,NA,TRBV15
CASRWTDNNEQFF,TGTGCCAGTAGATGGACTGACAACAATGAGCAGTTCTTC,NA,TRBJ2-1,NA,TRBV19
CASRALDTEAFF,TGTGCCAGCAGGGCCCTTGACACTGAAGCTTTCTTT,NA,TRBJ1-1,NA,TRBV2
CASSTVAGDGTQYF,TGTGCCAGCAGCACTGTAGCGGGAGACGGGACCCAGTACTTC,TRBD2,TRBJ2-5,NA,TRBV7-2
CASSSTESTDTQYF,TGTGCCAGCAGCAGTACAGAAAGCACAGATACGCAGTATTTT,NA,TRBJ2-3,NA,TRBV5-6
CASSLRVRLGAHNEQFF,TGTGCCAGCAGTTTAAGGGTCCGACTAGGCGCCCACAATGAGCAGTTCTTC,NA,TRBJ2-1,NA,TRBV27
CASSLAGRDTEAFF,TGTGCCAGCAGTTTAGCAGGGCGGGACACTGAAGCTTTCTTT,NA,TRBJ1-1,few,TRBV28
CASSAGGSTYEQYF,TGTGCCAGCTCAGCGGGAGGTTCGACCTACGAGCAGTACTTC,TRBD2,TRBJ2-7,NA,TRBV19
CASRQVNYGYTF,TGTGCCAGCCGACAGGTGAACTATGGCTACACCTTC,NA,TRBJ1-2,NA,TRBV19
CAAGTENTGELFF,TGTGCCGCCGGGACAGAGAACACCGGGGAGCTGTTTTTT,TRBD1,TRBJ2-2,NA,TRBV28
CASSMLGDNQPQHF,TGTGCCAGTAGTATGTTGGGTGACAATCAGCCCCAGCATTTT,NA,TRBJ1-5,few,TRBV19
CASSPGLADNEQFF,TGTGCCAGCAGCCCAGGACTAGCGGACAATGAGCAGTTCTTC,TRBD2,TRBJ2-1,NA,TRBV7-6
CASSYAGSGYEQYF,TGTGCCAGCAGTTACGCGGGGTCAGGCTACGAGCAGTACTTC,NA,TRBJ2-7,NA,TRBV6-6
CSVARLAGGTGELFF,TGCAGCGTTGCGCGACTAGCGGGAGGGACCGGGGAGCTGTTTTTT,TRBD2,TRBJ2-2,NA,TRBV29-1
CASSISQGSSPLHF,TGTGCCAGTAGTATATCCCAGGGCAGCTCACCCCTCCACTTT,NA,TRBJ1-6,NA,TRBV19
CASSLAAGGNYGYTF,TGTGCCAGCAGCTTGGCAGCAGGGGGAAACTATGGCTACACCTTC,TRBD1,TRBJ1-2,NA,TRBV5-6
CASPSGLAGTDEQFF,TGTGCCAGCCCGTCCGGACTAGCGGGGACGGATGAGCAGTTCTTC,TRBD2,TRBJ2-1,NA,TRBV28
CASSLPDAGGTGHHYYEQYF,TGTGCCAGCAGCTTACCCGACGCGGGGGGGACAGGGCATCACTACTACGAGCAGTACTTC,NA,TRBJ2-7,NA,TRBV7-6
CASLQGGSNTEAFF,TGCGCCAGCCTACAAGGGGGATCGAACACTGAAGCTTTCTTT,NA,TRBJ1-1,NA,TRBV5-1